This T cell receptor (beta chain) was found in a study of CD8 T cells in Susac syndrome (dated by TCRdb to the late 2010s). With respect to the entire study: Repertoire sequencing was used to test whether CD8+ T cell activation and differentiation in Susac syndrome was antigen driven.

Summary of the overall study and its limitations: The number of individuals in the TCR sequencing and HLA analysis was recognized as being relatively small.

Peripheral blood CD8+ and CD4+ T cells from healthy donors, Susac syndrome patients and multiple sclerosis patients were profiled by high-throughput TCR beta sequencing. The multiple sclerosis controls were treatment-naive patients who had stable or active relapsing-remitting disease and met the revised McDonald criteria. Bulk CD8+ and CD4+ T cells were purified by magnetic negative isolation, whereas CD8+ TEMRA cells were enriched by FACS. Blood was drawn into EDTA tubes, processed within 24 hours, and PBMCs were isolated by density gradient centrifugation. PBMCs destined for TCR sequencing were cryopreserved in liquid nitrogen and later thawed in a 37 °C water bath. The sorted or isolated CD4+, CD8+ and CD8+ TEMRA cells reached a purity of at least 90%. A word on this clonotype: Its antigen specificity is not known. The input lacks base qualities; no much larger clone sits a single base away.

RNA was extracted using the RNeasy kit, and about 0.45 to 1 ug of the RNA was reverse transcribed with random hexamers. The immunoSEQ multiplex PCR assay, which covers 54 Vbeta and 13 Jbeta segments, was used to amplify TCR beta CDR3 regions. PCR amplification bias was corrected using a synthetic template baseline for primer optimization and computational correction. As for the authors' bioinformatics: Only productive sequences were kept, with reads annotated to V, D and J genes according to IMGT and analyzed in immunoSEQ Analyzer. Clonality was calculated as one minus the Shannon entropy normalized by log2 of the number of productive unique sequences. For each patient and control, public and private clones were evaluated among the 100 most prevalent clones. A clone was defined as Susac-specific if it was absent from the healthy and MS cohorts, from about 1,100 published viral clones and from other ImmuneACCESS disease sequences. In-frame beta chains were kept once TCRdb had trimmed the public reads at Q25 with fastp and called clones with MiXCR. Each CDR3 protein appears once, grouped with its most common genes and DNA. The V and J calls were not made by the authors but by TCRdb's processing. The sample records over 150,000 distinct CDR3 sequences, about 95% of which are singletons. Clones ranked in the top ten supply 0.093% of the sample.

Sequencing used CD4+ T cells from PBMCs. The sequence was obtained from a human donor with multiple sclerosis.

The CDR3 protein: CASTTGGGYYNEQFF. The nucleotide sequence reads as follows: TGTGCCAGTACCACAGGGGGGGGATACTACAATGAGCAGTTCTTC. The rearrangement combines TRBV19 with TRBJ2-1, with a weak D call of TRBD1 (8 bases match). Via the germline V gene (reference sequence), CDR1 is LNHDA and CDR2 SQIVND. Taken from cysteine to phenylalanine, the CDR3 has 15 residues. Kept here is only the CDR3 DNA, which spans 45 bases and is read in frame from base 1. V loses 7 bases of germline sequence and J loses 3 bases, and the interval between the two ends is 16 bases.